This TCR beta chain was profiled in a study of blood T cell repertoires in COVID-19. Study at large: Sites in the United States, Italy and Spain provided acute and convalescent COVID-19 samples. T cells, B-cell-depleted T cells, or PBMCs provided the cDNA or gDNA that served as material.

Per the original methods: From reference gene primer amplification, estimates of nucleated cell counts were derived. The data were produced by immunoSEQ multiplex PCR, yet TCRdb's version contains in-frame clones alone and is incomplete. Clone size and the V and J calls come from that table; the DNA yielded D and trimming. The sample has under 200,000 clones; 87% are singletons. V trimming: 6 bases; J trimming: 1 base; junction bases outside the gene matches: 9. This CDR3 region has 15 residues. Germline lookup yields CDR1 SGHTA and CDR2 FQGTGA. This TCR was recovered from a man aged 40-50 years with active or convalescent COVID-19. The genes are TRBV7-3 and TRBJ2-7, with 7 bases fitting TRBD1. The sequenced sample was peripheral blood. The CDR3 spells CASSASTGASYEQYF. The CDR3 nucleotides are TGTGCCAGCAGTGCTTCTACAGGGGCGTCCTACGAGCAGTACTTC.